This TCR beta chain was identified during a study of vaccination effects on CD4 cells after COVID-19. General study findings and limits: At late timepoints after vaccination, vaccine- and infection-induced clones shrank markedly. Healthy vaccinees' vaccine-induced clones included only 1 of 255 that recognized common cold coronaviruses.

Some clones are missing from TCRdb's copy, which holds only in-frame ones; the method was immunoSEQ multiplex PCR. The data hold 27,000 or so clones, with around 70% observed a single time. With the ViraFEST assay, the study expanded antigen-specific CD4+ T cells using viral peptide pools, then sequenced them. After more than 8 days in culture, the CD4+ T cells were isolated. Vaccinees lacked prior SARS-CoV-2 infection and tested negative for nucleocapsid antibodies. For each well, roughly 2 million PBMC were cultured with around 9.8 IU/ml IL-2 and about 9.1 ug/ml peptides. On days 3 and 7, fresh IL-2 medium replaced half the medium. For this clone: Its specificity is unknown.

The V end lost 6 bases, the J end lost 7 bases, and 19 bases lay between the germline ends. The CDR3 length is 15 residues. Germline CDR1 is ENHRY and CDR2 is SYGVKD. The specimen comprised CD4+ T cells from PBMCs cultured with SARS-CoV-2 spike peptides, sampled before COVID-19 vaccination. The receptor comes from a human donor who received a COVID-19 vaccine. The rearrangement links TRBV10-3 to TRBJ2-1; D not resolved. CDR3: CAIRGAQPAPNEQFF. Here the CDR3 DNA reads TGTGCCATCAGGGGTGCTCAGCCGGCCCCAAATGAGCAGTTCTTC.